This T cell receptor beta chain was captured by sequencing in a study of neurological immune-mediated disorders (dated by TCRdb to about 2019). Regarding the complete study: Peripheral blood TCR-beta repertoires from HTLV-I-associated myelopathy (HAM/TSP) patients, multiple sclerosis patients and healthy controls were compared by UMI-based sequencing. The approximately 99 TCR-beta libraries included longitudinal samples, technical triplicates and paired sorted CD4+ and CD8+ T-cell subsets alongside PBMC samples. The cohort was made up of approximately 65 subjects, consisting of some 14 HAM/TSP patients, around 35 multiple sclerosis patients and roughly 20 healthy controls.

This clonotype was seen many times. There is no known antigen for this receptor. Base qualities are not at hand, and no much larger clone is one base apart. The investigation overall reported the following: TCR clonal expansion was highest in HAM/TSP patients and lowest in MS patients, with MS patients falling below even healthy controls. Across subjects, expanded clones never shared an identical CDR3 amino acid sequence, which suggests that the TCR-beta repertoires in every group were private.

To synthesize cDNA, template-switch 5'RACE was performed with a primer carrying a 10-nucleotide random unique molecular identifier so that each TCR transcript was tagged. Every sequencing run yielded over 170 million TCR-beta sequences covering 15-18 subjects. Total RNA was extracted with the RNeasy kit. The KAPA Real-time Library Amplification kit was used to amplify TCR-beta VDJ regions with primers targeting the TCR constant region and the 5'RACE anchor. A first PCR added sample indexes and Illumina adaptors, and a second PCR then raised library yield. After Ampure bead purification, the TCR product of roughly 650 bp was size-selected on a 2% E-gel SizeSelection system. Before pooling, library quality was checked on a Bioanalyzer, concentration was measured with Qubit, and libraries were quantified with the Kapa Library Quantification kit. An Illumina HiSeq 2500 was used to sequence the libraries paired-end at 2 x 150 bp. To increase sequence diversity, about 23-32% phiX was spiked into each library pool. In the original analysis: The quality-filtered reads were processed with the UMI-based MiGEC pipeline, whose error correction step removed more than 80% of the raw TCR sequences. IMGT germline references were used for alignment of VDJ genes, and clonotypes were defined by a unique CDR3 amino acid sequence together with V-J genes. Clonal expansion, Shannon diversity and CDR3 relatedness (CalcPairwiseDistances, ClusterSamples) were evaluated with VDJtools, and phylogenetic trees were built with CLCbio workbench. Using coefficient-of-variation modelling across technical triplicates, the study counted a clone as expanded if it had at least 8 unique UMIs. In TCRdb, the public reads were trimmed at Q25 with fastp and aligned with MiXCR, with productive beta chains retained. A single entry per CDR3 protein holds the most common genes and DNA from its merged rows. TCRdb's processing, not the study's, gives the V and J calls here. For this sample the table gives under 60,000 distinct CDR3 sequences, of which roughly 17% were detected only once. Jointly, the top ten make up 3.5% to 4.5% of the sample.

The CDR3 starts with the cysteine, ends with the phenylalanine, and has 15 residues. The DNA shown is the 45-base CDR3, in frame from base 1. CDR1 MDHEN and CDR2 SYDVKM are derived from the germline V gene. V and J lose 4 bases and 2 bases, and a span of 15 bases separates them. Healthy controls were blood bank volunteers in Maryland, USA. Libraries from unsorted PBMCs were made from 2 million PBMCs kept in RNAlater at -80 degrees C until RNA extraction. Peripheral blood was subjected to Ficoll-Hypaque density gradient centrifugation to isolate PBMCs, which were then cryopreserved in liquid nitrogen.

The sequenced sample was PBMCs. This sequence originates from a man aged 55 to 70 in good health. The rearrangement joined TRBV28 to TRBJ2-7; the D gene is perhaps TRBD2, from 6 matching bases. The CDR3 sequence is CASSSPGLPPYEQYF. The base sequence is TGTGCCAGCAGTTCTCCGGGACTCCCCCCCTACGAGCAGTACTTC.